These T cell receptor beta chains were read from a single sample in a study of shared clonotypes between healthy human individuals. Here immunoSEQ multiplex PCR was the method, and the copy in TCRdb shows in-frame clones only, minus some. The profile shows a few million clones, around 94% of them singletons. Sequences were obtained from naive CD4+ T cells sorted from blood. Source of these receptors: a man younger than 30 in good health. Each CDR3 is given with its conserved first and last residue. A D gene is named only where the DNA matches it firmly. For some rows the clone size is stated as once, few or many, or as a class when expanded; others skip it.

clone_size | j_call | d_call | v_call | cdr3_nt | cdr3_aa
- | TRBJ2-2 | - | TRBV6-5 | TGTGCCAGCAGACTAGGGTTAGCCGGGGAGCTGTTTTTT | CASRLGLAGELFF
- | TRBJ2-7 | - | TRBV6-6 | TGTGCCAGCAGTGCCTTCAGTCAGGGTAGCTCCTACGAGCAGTACTTC | CASSAFSQGSSYEQYF
- | TRBJ1-1 | - | TRBV19 | TGTGCCAGTAGTATGCCGTTCTATGGGACTGAAGCTTTCTTT | CASSMPFYGTEAFF
- | TRBJ1-5 | TRBD1 | TRBV18 | TGTGCCAGCTCGCCTCAAGGACAGGGAAGCAATCAGCCCCAGCATTTT | CASSPQGQGSNQPQHF
- | TRBJ2-5 | TRBD1 | TRBV5-1 | TGCGCCAGCAGCTTGTGGGGGACAGGGCAAGAGACCCAGTACTTC | CASSLWGTGQETQYF
once | TRBJ2-5 | TRBD2 | TRBV9 | TGTGCCAGCACCCCAACGACTAGCCCCGAGACCCAGTACTTC | CASTPTTSPETQYF
once | TRBJ2-1 | - | TRBV12-5 | TGTGCTAGTGGTTCCCTCCCAACCGACAATGAGCAGTTCTTC | CASGSLPTDNEQFF
- | TRBJ2-7 | - | TRBV5-1 | TGCGCCAGCAGCGCCGGGACACCGTACGAGCAGTACTTC | CASSAGTPYEQYF
- | TRBJ2-4 | TRBD2 | TRBV6-6 | TGTGCCAGCAGTTACTCGGCGGGAGGAAACATTCAGTACTTC | CASSYSAGGNIQYF
- | TRBJ1-1 | - | TRBV5-4 | TGTGCCAGCAGCTTGGCTGGACAAAGAAACACTGAAGCTTTCTTT | CASSLAGQRNTEAFF
- | TRBJ2-2 | - | TRBV7-2 | TGTGCCAGCACCTCCATGCTCGGGGAGCTGTTTTTT | CASTSMLGELFF
- | TRBJ2-7 | - | TRBV10-2 | TGCGCCAGCAGGTTGGGGGGCTCCTACGAGCAGTACTTC | CASRLGGSYEQYF
- | TRBJ1-6 | TRBD1 | TRBV7-2 | TGTGCCAGCAGCCTCCGGACAGGCAGCTCCTATAATTCACCCCTCCACTTT | CASSLRTGSSYNSPLHF
once | TRBJ2-7 | TRBD1 | TRBV6-4 | TGTGCCAGCAGTGAAAGACAGGGGCCTATCTACGAGCAGTACTTC | CASSERQGPIYEQYF
- | TRBJ2-7 | - | TRBV15 | TGTGCCACCAGCAGAGGAGGAACCAACCTCGGGCAGTACTTC | CATSRGGTNLGQYF
- | TRBJ1-2 | - | TRBV30 | TGTGCCTGGAGTGTCGTGCCGACAGGCTACACCTTC | CAWSVVPTGYTF
- | TRBJ2-2 | - | TRBV27 | TGTGCCAGCAGTTCCCCAATCCCCGGGGAGCTGTTTTTT | CASSSPIPGELFF
- | TRBJ2-7 | - | TRBV6-5 | TGTGCCAGCAGTTACTCGGGTGGGACATCCTACGAGCAGTACTTC | CASSYSGGTSYEQYF
- | TRBJ2-1 | - | TRBV18 | TGTGCCAGCTCACCACCGGGACGGGCAATTCAGAGCTCCTACAATGAGCAGTTCTTC | CASSPPGRAIQSSYNEQFF
- | TRBJ1-1 | TRBD1 | TRBV5-1 | TGCGCCAGCAGCTCACAGGGGGCCGGGTACACTGAAGCTTTCTTT | CASSSQGAGYTEAFF
- | TRBJ2-1 | - | TRBV11-3 | TGTGCCAGCAGCTTAGGGAAGGGCTACAATGAGCAGTTCTTC | CASSLGKGYNEQFF
- | TRBJ1-1 | - | TRBV7-2 | TGTGCCAGCAGCATACAGGGAAGCAACACTGAAGCTTTCTTT | CASSIQGSNTEAFF
- | TRBJ1-3 | TRBD1 | TRBV6-4 | TGTGCCAGCAAGGTAGAGGGGGCGAATACCGGAAACACCATATATTTT | CASKVEGANTGNTIYF
few | TRBJ1-1 | TRBD1 | TRBV5-1 | TGCGCCAGCAGCTTGATAACGACAGGGGTAGACACTGAAGCTTTCTTT | CASSLITTGVDTEAFF
- | TRBJ2-1 | TRBD2 | TRBV10-2 | TGCGCCAGCAGACCCGGGACTATCCCCTCCTACAATGAGCAGTTCTTC | CASRPGTIPSYNEQFF
- | TRBJ2-3 | - | TRBV7-2 | TGTGCCAGCAGCTTAGTTGGGGGACGAAGCACAGATACGCAGTATTTT | CASSLVGGRSTDTQYF
once | TRBJ2-2 | - | TRBV4-2 | TGTGCCAGCAGCCAATCCGGGACCACGAACACCGGGGAGCTGTTTTTT | CASSQSGTTNTGELFF
- | TRBJ2-1 | - | TRBV7-9 | TGTGCCAGCAGCCTTCTTTCTTACGGCAATGAGCAGTTCTTC | CASSLLSYGNEQFF
- | TRBJ2-2 | TRBD1 | TRBV7-6 | TGTGCCAGCAGCTTAAGGGACAGCCTCACCGGGGAGCTGTTTTTT | CASSLRDSLTGELFF
- | TRBJ2-6 | - | TRBV19 | TGTGCCAGTGTGGATGGGTCTGGGGCCAACGTCCTGACTTTC | CASVDGSGANVLTF
- | TRBJ2-7 | TRBD2 | TRBV18 | TGTGCCAGCTCACCGACTAGCGGGAGTGGCGAGCAGTACTTC | CASSPTSGSGEQYF
- | TRBJ2-7 | TRBD2 | TRBV7-2 | TGTGCCAGCAGCTCGGGACTAGCCCAGTACGAGCAGTACTTC | CASSSGLAQYEQYF
- | TRBJ2-5 | - | TRBV11-2 | TGTGCCAGCAGCTCACCCACCAGGGCAGGGATAAAGACCCAGTACTTC | CASSSPTRAGIKTQYF
- | TRBJ2-5 | - | TRBV7-9 | TGTGCCAGCAGCTTAGCGGGAGGTGGAGAGACCCAGTACTTC | CASSLAGGGETQYF
- | TRBJ1-1 | - | TRBV28 | TGTGCCAGCCCGCCTTCCCAGGGTGCGAACACTGAAGCTTTCTTT | CASPPSQGANTEAFF
- | TRBJ2-5 | - | TRBV5-6 | TGTGCCAGCAGCTTGGTCGGGTCGGAGACCCAGTACTTC | CASSLVGSETQYF
once | TRBJ2-7 | - | TRBV6-5 | TGTGCCAGCAGTTGGGGGGGCTCCTCCTACGAGCAGTACTTC | CASSWGGSSYEQYF
- | TRBJ2-7 | TRBD1 | TRBV5-1 | TGCGCCAGCAGAGCCGGGACAGCAACCTACGAGCAGTACTTC | CASRAGTATYEQYF
- | TRBJ2-7 | TRBD1 | TRBV7-2 | TGTGCCAGTATGGACAGGGCGAGGTACGAGCAGTACTTC | CASMDRARYEQYF
- | TRBJ1-2 | - | TRBV6-6 | TGTGCCAGCAGTATGACAGGAGATGGCTACACCTTC | CASSMTGDGYTF
- | TRBJ2-3 | - | TRBV28 | TGTGCCAGCAGTTTTTTTTGGGAGGATTGGGGCCAGGGTGGCACAGATACGCAGTATTTT | CASSFFWEDWGQGGTDTQYF
- | TRBJ2-5 | TRBD1 | TRBV7-9 | TGTGCCAGCAGCTTAGCGCGGGACAGGGGATTCGGTGAGACCCAGTACTTC | CASSLARDRGFGETQYF
- | TRBJ2-7 | TRBD1 | TRBV5-4 | TGTGCCAGCAGCCCTCCGGGACAGTCCTACGAGCAGTACTTC | CASSPPGQSYEQYF
- | TRBJ2-3 | TRBD2 | TRBV27 | TGTGCCAGCAGTTTACTAGGACTAGTGGCAGATACGCAGTATTTT | CASSLLGLVADTQYF
- | TRBJ2-1 | TRBD2 | TRBV7-2 | TGTGCCAGCAGCTTACCGACTAGCGGGAGGCCCCTGGAGTTCTTC | CASSLPTSGRPLEFF
- | TRBJ2-2 | TRBD2 | TRBV5-1 | TGCGCCAGCAGCTTACCTAGCGGGGGACTCACCGGGGAGCTGTTTTTT | CASSLPSGGLTGELFF